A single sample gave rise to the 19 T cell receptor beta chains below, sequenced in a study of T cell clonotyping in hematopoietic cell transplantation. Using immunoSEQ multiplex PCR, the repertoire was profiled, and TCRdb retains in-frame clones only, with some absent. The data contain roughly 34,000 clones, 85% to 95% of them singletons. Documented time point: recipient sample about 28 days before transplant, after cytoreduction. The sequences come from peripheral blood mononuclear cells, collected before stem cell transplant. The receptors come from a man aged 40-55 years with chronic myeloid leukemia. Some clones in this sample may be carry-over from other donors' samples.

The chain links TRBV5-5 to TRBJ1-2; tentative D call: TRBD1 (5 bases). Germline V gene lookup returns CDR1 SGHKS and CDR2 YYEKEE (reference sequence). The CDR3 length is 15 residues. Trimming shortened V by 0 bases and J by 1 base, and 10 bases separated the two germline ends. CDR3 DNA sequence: TGTGCCAGCAGCTTGGTACGGGACCTTAACTATGGCTACACCTTC. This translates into CASSLVRDLNYGYTF. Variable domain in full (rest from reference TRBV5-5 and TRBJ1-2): DAGVTQSPTHLIKTRGQQVTLRCSPISGHKSVSWYQQVLGQGPQFIFQYYEKEERGRGNFPDRFSARQFPNYSSELNVNALLLGDSALYLCASSLVRDLNYGYTFGSGTRLTVV.

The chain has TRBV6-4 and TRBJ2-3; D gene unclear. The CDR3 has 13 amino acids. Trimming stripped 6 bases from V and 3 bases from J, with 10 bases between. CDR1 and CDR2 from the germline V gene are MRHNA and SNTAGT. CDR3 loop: CASSRESTDTQYF. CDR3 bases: TGTGCCAGCAGCCGAGAGTCGACAGATACGCAGTATTTT.

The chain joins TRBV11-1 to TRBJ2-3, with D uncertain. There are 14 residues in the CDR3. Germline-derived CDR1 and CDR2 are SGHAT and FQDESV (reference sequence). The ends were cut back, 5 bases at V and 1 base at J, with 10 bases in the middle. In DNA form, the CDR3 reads TGTGCCAGCAGCCCACGGACGGGCACAGATACGCAGTATTTT. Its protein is CASSPRTGTDTQYF.

This CDR3 is CSVGQLVSTDTQYF. CDR3 DNA: TGCAGCGTTGGACAGCTAGTTAGCACAGATACGCAGTATTTT. The chain carries TRBV29-1 and TRBJ2-3; D might be TRBD1 (5 bases). There are 14 residues in the CDR3. Trimming left V 4 bases short and J 0 bases short, with 11 bases between. Looked up from germline, CDR1 is SQVTM and CDR2 is ANQGSEA.

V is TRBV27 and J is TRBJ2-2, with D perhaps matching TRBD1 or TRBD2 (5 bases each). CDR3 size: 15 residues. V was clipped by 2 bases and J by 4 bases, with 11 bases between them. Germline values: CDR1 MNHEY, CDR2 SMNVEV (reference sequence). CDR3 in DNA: TGTGCCAGCAGTTTAGAGGGGTGGGGCACCGGGGAGCTGTTTTTT. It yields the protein CASSLEGWGTGELFF.

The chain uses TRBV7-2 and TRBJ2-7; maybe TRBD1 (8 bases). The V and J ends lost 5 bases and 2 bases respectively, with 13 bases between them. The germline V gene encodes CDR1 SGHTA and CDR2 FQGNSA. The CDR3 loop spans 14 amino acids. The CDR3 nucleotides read TGTGCCAGCAGCCCCACAGGGGGGGCCTACGAGCAGTACTTC. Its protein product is CASSPTGGAYEQYF.

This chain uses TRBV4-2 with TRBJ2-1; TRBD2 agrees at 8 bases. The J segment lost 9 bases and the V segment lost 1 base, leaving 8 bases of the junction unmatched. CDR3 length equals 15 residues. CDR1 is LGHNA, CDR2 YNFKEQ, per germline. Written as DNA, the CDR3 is TGTGCCAGCAGCCAAGTAATAGCGGGGAAGGGTGAGCAGTTCTTC. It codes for CASSQVIAGKGEQFF.

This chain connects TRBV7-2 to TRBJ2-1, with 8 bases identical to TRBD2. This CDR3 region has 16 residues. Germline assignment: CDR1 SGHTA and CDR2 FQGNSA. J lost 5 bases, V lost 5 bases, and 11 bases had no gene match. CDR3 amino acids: CASSLHFSGVDNEQFF. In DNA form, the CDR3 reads TGTGCCAGCAGCCTCCACTTTAGCGGGGTGGACAATGAGCAGTTCTTC. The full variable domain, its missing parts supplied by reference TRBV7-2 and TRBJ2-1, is GAGVSQSPSNKVTEKGKDVELRCDPISGHTALYWYRQSLGQGLEFLIYFQGNSAPDKSGLPSDRFSAERTGGSVSTLTIQRTQQEDSAVYLCASSLHFSGVDNEQFFGPGTRLTVL.

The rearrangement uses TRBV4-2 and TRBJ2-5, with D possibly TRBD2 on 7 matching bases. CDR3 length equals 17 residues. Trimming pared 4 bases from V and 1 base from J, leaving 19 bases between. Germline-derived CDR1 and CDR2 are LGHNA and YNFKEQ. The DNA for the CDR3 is TGTGCCAGCAGCCGGACGGGGGGCCAAACCCTCCAAGAGACCCAGTACTTC. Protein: CASSRTGGQTLQETQYF.

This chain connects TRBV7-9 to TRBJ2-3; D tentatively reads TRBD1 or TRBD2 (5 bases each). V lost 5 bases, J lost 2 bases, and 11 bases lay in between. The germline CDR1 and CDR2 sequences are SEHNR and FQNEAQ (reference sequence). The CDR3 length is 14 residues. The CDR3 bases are TGTGCCAGCAGCCAATCTGGGACCACAGATACGCAGTATTTT. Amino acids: CASSQSGTTDTQYF.

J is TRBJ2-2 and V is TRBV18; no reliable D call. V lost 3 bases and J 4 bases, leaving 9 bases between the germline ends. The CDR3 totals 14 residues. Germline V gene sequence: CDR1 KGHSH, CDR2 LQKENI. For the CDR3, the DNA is TGTGCCAGCTCACCTCCTCCAGCCACCGGGGAGCTGTTTTTT. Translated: CASSPPPATGELFF.

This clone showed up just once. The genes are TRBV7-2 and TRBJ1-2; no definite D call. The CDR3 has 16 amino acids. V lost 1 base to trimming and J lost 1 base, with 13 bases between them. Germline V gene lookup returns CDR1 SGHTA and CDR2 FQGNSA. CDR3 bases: TGTGCCAGCAGCTTAGTGTCTCAGATAGATAACTATGGCTACACCTTC. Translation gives CASSLVSQIDNYGYTF.

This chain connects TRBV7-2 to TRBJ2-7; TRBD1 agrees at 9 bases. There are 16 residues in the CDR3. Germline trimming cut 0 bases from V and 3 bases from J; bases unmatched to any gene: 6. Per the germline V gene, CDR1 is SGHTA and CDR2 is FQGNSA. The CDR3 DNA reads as TGTGCCAGCAGCTTAGCCCCGCCGGGACAGGGCTACGAGCAGTACTTC. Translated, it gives CASSLAPPGQGYEQYF.

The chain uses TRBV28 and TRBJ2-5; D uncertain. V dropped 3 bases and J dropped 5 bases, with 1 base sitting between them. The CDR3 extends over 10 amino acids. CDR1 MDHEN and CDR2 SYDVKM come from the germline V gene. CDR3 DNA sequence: TGTGCCAGCAGTTTGGAGACCCAGTACTTC. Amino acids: CASSLETQYF.

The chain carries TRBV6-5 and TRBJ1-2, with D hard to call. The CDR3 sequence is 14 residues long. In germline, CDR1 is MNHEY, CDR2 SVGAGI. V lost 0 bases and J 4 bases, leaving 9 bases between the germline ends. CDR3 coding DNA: TGTGCCAGCAGTTACTCACGGCGCTTCTATGGCTACACCTTC. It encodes CASSYSRRFYGYTF.

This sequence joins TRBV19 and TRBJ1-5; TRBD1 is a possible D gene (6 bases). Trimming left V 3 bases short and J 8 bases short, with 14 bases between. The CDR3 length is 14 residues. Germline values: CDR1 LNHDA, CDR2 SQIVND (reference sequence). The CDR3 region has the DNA TGTGCCAGTAGTATCGGAGGGGGAAGAGAGCCCCAGCATTTT. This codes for CASSIGGGREPQHF.

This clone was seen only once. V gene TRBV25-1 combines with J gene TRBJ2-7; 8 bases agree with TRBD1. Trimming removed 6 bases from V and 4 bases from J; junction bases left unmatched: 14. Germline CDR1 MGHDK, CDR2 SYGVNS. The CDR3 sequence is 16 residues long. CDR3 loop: CASSGTSQGEGYEQYF. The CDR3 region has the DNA TGTGCCAGCAGCGGGACCTCACAGGGGGAAGGGTACGAGCAGTACTTC.

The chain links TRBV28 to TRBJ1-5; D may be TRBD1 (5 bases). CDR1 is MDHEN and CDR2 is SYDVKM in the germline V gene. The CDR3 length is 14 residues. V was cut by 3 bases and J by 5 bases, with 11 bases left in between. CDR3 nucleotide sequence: TGTGCCAGCAGTTTCCCGGACAACTATCAGCCCCAGCATTTT. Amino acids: CASSFPDNYQPQHF.

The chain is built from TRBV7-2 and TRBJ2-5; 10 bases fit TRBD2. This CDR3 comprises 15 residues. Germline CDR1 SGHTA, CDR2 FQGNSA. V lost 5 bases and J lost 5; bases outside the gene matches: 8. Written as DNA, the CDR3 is TGTGCCAGCAGCCTGACAGCGGGGGGGCGGGAGACCCAGTACTTC. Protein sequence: CASSLTAGGRETQYF.